This T cell receptor (beta chain) was sequenced for a study of blood T cell repertoires in COVID-19. Whole-study context: PBMCs, B-cell-depleted T cells, or T cells were the source of the cDNA or gDNA that made up the material.

Assay: immunoSEQ multiplex PCR; the TCRdb copy retains only in-frame clones and omits some. The data hold about 170,000 clones, with 86% observed a single time. This clone was detected once. V was shortened by 1 base and J by 2 bases, with 12 bases between the two germline ends. The V gene's germline CDR1 is SEHNR and CDR2 FQNEAQ (reference sequence). The CDR3 totals 15 residues. V gene TRBV7-9 combines with J gene TRBJ2-7, with D hard to call. This TCR was recovered from a middle-aged man with active or convalescent COVID-19. Sequenced: peripheral blood. CDR3 sequence (DNA): TGTGCCAGCAGCTTAGAGGCAGGTTTGGCCTACGAGCAGTACTTC. Translating gives CASSLEAGLAYEQYF.